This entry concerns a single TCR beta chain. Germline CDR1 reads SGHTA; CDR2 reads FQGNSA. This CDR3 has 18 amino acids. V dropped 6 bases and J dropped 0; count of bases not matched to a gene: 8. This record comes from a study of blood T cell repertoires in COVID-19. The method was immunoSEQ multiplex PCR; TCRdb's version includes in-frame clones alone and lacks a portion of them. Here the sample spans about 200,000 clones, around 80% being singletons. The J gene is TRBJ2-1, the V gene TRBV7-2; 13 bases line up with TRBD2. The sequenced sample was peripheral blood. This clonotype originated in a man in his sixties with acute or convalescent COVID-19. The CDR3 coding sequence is TGTGCCAGCAGTTACCGACTAGCGGGGGGCTCCTCCTACAATGAGCAGTTCTTC. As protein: CASSYRLAGGSSYNEQFF.